Listed below are T cell receptor beta chains from one sample, sequenced in a study of blood T cells in healthy people across ages. TCRdb re-called the 5' RACE reads with MiXCR, one entry per CDR3 protein. Of about 1.8 million distinct CDR3 sequences in the sample, roughly 52% were seen once. Sequences were obtained from blood. These receptors came from a woman between 40 and 50 years old in good health. The CDR3 runs from the conserved cysteine through the conserved F or W. Each record gives: J gene, clone size, D gene, V gene, CDR3 DNA, CDR3 protein. A D gene is named only where the DNA matches it firmly. The listing skips clone size in some rows; elsewhere it reads once, few, many or a size class.

TRBJ2-7 . . TRBV27 TGTGCCAGCAGTCGACAGGGAGGGAACGAGCAGTACTTC CASSRQGGNEQYF
TRBJ2-1 . TRBD2 TRBV20-1 TGCAGTGCCGATGCGGGACTAGCGGGGGGATATGAGCAGTTCTTC CSADAGLAGGYEQFF
TRBJ2-1 . TRBD2 TRBV6-6 TGTGCCAGCAGTTCAAGAAGCGGGGGATACTACAATGAGCAGTTCTTC CASSSRSGGYYNEQFF
TRBJ2-7 . . TRBV7-2 TGTGCCAGCAGCCCCCAAGTTCGGGGATTGAGCTCCTACGAGCAGTACTTC CASSPQVRGLSSYEQYF
TRBJ2-7 . . TRBV27 TGTGCCAGCAGTCCCTCCCTCCGGGGGGCCGAGCAGTACTTC CASSPSLRGAEQYF
TRBJ2-4 few . TRBV5-1 TGCGCCAGCAGCAGACAGATGAGGGACATTCAGTACTTC CASSRQMRDIQYF
TRBJ2-6 few . TRBV20-1 TGCAGTGCTAGGGACGCCAAGGTTGGGGCCAACGTCCTGACTTTC CSARDAKVGANVLTF
TRBJ2-5 . TRBD2 TRBV11-2 TGTGCCAGCAGCATTCGCGGGACTATACAAGAGACCCAGTACTTC CASSIRGTIQETQYF
TRBJ2-7 . . TRBV5-5 TGTGCCAGCAGCTCTCCCACATTAACCTACGAGCAGTACTTC CASSSPTLTYEQYF
TRBJ2-7 . . TRBV6-2/TRBV6-3 TGTGCCAGCAGCCCAAGACGAACACTACACAGGTACGAGCAGTACTTC CASSPRRTLHRYEQYF
TRBJ2-7 few TRBD2 TRBV20-1 TGCAGTGCTAGAGATACTAGCGGGGGACTACGCTCCTACGAGCAGTACTTC CSARDTSGGLRSYEQYF
TRBJ2-1 . TRBD1 TRBV7-9 TGTGCCAGCAGCTACCCGGACAGGGGGCCCGTCAATGAGCAGTTCTTC CASSYPDRGPVNEQFF
TRBJ2-3 . TRBD2 TRBV20-1 TGCAGTGCTAGGAGTACGGGGGGGGACACAGATACGCAGTATTTT CSARSTGGDTDTQYF
TRBJ2-5 . TRBD1 TRBV7-2 TGTGCCAGCAGCTTGGGACAGGTCGGCCAGACCCAGTACTTC CASSLGQVGQTQYF
TRBJ2-3 once . TRBV12-3/TRBV12-4 TGTGCCAGCAGTTTCAGGATTGGGGCCACAGATACGCAGTATTTT CASSFRIGATDTQYF
TRBJ2-5 once . TRBV5-1 TGCGCCAGCAGCTTGGCCCCGGGACACAGACAAGAGACCCAGTACTTC CASSLAPGHRQETQYF
TRBJ2-7 . . TRBV13 TGTGCCAGCAGCTTGGGCCTAGGATCCACGGGGTACGAGCAGTACTTC CASSLGLGSTGYEQYF
TRBJ1-5 . . TRBV4-1 TGCGCCAGCAGCCAAGGCGTGGGGCCCCAGCATTTT CASSQGVGPQHF
TRBJ2-3 few . TRBV3-1 TGTGCCAGCAGCCAGAGCCGGGGAACAGATACGCAGTATTTT CASSQSRGTDTQYF
TRBJ2-5 . . TRBV25-1 TGTGCCAGCAGTGAATCCGCCAAAGGCCAAGAGACCCAGTACTTC CASSESAKGQETQYF
TRBJ2-7 few TRBD2 TRBV10-3 TGTGCCATCAGTTCGCGGTGGGCGGGGGAGACCTACGAGCAGTACTTC CAISSRWAGETYEQYF
TRBJ2-1 . . TRBV15 TGTGCCACCAGCAGAGAAGGACGTGAGCAGTTCTTC CATSREGREQFF
TRBJ2-3 . . TRBV15 TGTGCCACCAGCAGAGATACCCCCAGGGGCCAGGATACGGATACGCAGTATTTT CATSRDTPRGQDTDTQYF
TRBJ2-1 . . TRBV12-3/TRBV12-4 TGTGCCAGCAGTACGGGTCCGGGGGTCAACAATGAGCAGTTCTTC CASSTGPGVNNEQFF
TRBJ1-2 . . TRBV29-1 TGCAGCGTTGCCAGGGTTGGAACTAACTATGGCTACACCTTC CSVARVGTNYGYTF
TRBJ1-6 . . TRBV27 TGTGCCAGCGCCAGGGTAAATTCACCCCTCCACTTT CASARVNSPLHF
TRBJ2-5 . . TRBV20-1 TGCGGTGCTAGGCCCCAACCTCGGGAGACCCAGTACTTC CGARPQPRETQYF
TRBJ2-7 . TRBD2 TRBV25-1 TGTGCCAGCAGTGCCGGTTGGACTAGCTCCTACGAGCAGTACTTC CASSAGWTSSYEQYF
TRBJ2-5 . . TRBV20-1 TGCAGTGGGCACCTTCAAGAGACCCAGTACTTC CSGHLQETQYF
TRBJ2-5 . TRBD1 TRBV4-3 TGCGCCAGCAGCCAAGTAACGGGACAGGGGGCGGAGACCCAGTACTTC CASSQVTGQGAETQYF
TRBJ2-1 . . TRBV29-1 TGCAGCGTGGCCTTAGGGGGGCCCTCCTACGAGCAGTTCTTC CSVALGGPSYEQFF
TRBJ2-3 . . TRBV11-1 TGTGCCAGCAGCGTGACTCTAAACACAGATACGCAGTATTTT CASSVTLNTDTQYF
TRBJ1-5 . . TRBV12-3/TRBV12-4 TGTGCCAGCAGTCGGTCTCAGCGGGGGATTCTTGTTGGGAATGGCAATCAGCCCCAGCATTTT CASSRSQRGILVGNGNQPQHF
TRBJ2-1 . . TRBV5-1 TGCGCCAGTCAAGGACCAGTACAATGGGAGCAGTTCTTC CASQGPVQWEQFF
TRBJ2-1 few TRBD2 TRBV20-1 TGCAGTGCTAGGCCAAGCGGGATCGACGTTGAGCAGTTCTTC CSARPSGIDVEQFF
TRBJ2-5 . TRBD1 TRBV25-1 TGTGCCAGCAGTGGGGCCGGGACAGGGATGGAGACCCAGTACTTC CASSGAGTGMETQYF
TRBJ2-1 many TRBD1 TRBV29-1 TGCAGCGTTGAAGGGGAAACAGGGGAAGGTTACAATGAGCAGTTCTTC CSVEGETGEGYNEQFF
TRBJ2-5 . TRBD1 TRBV4-3 TGCGCCAGCAGCCAGACAGGGAACCAAGGTCAAGAGACCCAGTACTTC CASSQTGNQGQETQYF
TRBJ2-1 . TRBD1 TRBV7-2 TGTGCCAGCAGCCCCCGCCCTGGGACAGGGGGCCCCCCTGAGCAGTTCTTC CASSPRPGTGGPPEQFF
TRBJ1-2 . TRBD1 TRBV20-1 TGCAGTGCTAAGACAGGGGCTAACTATGGCTACACCTTC CSAKTGANYGYTF
TRBJ2-3 . . TRBV28 TGTGCCAGCCCTTCGGGGGATACGCAGTATTTT CASPSGDTQYF
TRBJ1-6 few TRBD1 TRBV9 TGTGCCAGCAGCGTAACCCCAGGGGGCGATGGGTCACCCCTCCACTTT CASSVTPGGDGSPLHF